A single sample gave rise to the 13 T cell receptor beta chains below, sequenced in a study of T cell responses to AZD1222 COVID-19 vaccine. Clones were sequenced by immunoSEQ multiplex PCR, and TCRdb holds only the in-frame ones, with some missing. The sample includes some 120,000 clones, around 83% of them seen just once. This material consisted of peripheral blood, taken 28 days after the second AZD1222 dose. These receptors all come from an adult who received the AZD1222 COVID-19 vaccine.

The rearrangement links TRBV4-3 to TRBJ2-1; 7 nucleotides match TRBD2. The CDR3 has 18 residues. V was clipped by 0 bases and J by 5 bases; unmatched bases: 13. CDR1 is LGHNA, CDR2 YSLEER, per germline. CDR3 sequence: CASSQDATEAGKNNEQFF. The CDR3 coding sequence is TGCGCCAGCAGCCAAGATGCCACCGAAGCGGGGAAGAACAATGAGCAGTTCTTC.

The gene calls are TRBV5-4 and TRBJ1-1; D perhaps matches TRBD1 (6 bases). V gave up 3 bases and J gave up 0 bases, with 9 bases separating them. This CDR3 contains 14 residues. Per germline, CDR1 SGHNT and CDR2 YYREEE (reference sequence). The CDR3 reads CASSSKGVNTEAFF. CDR3 DNA: TGTGCCAGCAGCTCAAAGGGGGTGAACACTGAAGCTTTCTTT.

The chain combines TRBV7-2 with TRBJ2-5, with D possibly being TRBD1 (5 bases). Trimming removed 3 bases at V and 0 bases at J, with 11 bases between. Germline V gene sequence: CDR1 SGHTA, CDR2 FQGNSA. The CDR3 covers 15 residues. The CDR3, as DNA: TGTGCCAGCAGCTTGCAGGGTGGGAACCAAGAGACCCAGTACTTC. Encoded protein: CASSLQGGNQETQYF.

The CDR3 spells CASTTGQSNYGYTF. Written as DNA, the CDR3 is TGTGCCAGCACTACGGGACAGTCTAACTATGGCTACACCTTC. The chain carries TRBV2 and TRBJ1-2; 7 bases agree with TRBD1. Losses at the gene ends were 7 bases for V and 0 bases for J; bases not matched to a gene: 5. The CDR3 has 14 amino acids. Germline CDR1 SNHLY, CDR2 FYNNEI.

The gene calls are TRBV3-1 (or the pseudogene TRBV3-2) and TRBJ2-3; TRBD2 matches at 8 bases. The length of the CDR3 is 14 residues. The V gene's germline CDR1 is LGHDT and CDR2 YNNKEL (reference sequence). V lost 3 bases and J lost 1; bases outside the gene matches: 0. The CDR3 is CASSHGGGTDTQYF. The CDR3 DNA follows: TGTGCCAGCAGCCACGGGGGGGGCACAGATACGCAGTATTTT.

The rearrangement joins TRBV9 to TRBJ1-4; 7 bases are shared with TRBD1. Losses at the gene ends were 0 bases for V and 5 bases for J; bases not matched to a gene: 4. Germline V gene lookup returns CDR1 SGDLS and CDR2 YYNGEE. This CDR3 region has 15 residues. The CDR3 coding sequence is TGTGCCAGCAGCGTAGTGGGACAGAAGAATGAAAAACTGTTTTTT. Protein product: CASSVVGQKNEKLFF.

The chain joins TRBV28 to TRBJ2-7; D gene uncertain. Per germline, CDR1 MDHEN and CDR2 SYDVKM. Trimming cost V 6 bases and J 6 bases, with 15 bases left between them. The CDR3 is made up of 13 amino acids. CDR3 DNA sequence: TGTGCCAGCAGGACCCGATTTCCCGGCGAGCAGTACTTC. Translation gives CASRTRFPGEQYF. The full variable domain, in which reference TRBV28 and TRBJ2-7 provide the parts outside the CDR3, is DVKVTQSSRYLVKRTGEKVFLECVQDMDHENMFWYRQDPGLGLRLIYFSYDVKMKEKGDIPEGYSVSREKKERFSLILESASTNQTSMYLCASRTRFPGEQYFGPGTRLTVT.

The V gene is TRBV3-1 (or the pseudogene TRBV3-2), the J gene TRBJ1-1, with 10 bases fitting TRBD1. With 3 bases clipped from V and 4 bases from J, the junction kept 5 bases outside the gene matches. The CDR3 is 15 amino acids. Germline V CDR1 and CDR2: LGHDT, YNNKEL (reference sequence). The CDR3 reads CASSHSDRGGTEAFF. CDR3 in DNA: TGTGCCAGCAGCCATTCGGACAGGGGGGGCACTGAAGCTTTCTTT.

The chain employs TRBV7-8 and TRBJ1-5, with D possibly matching TRBD1 (5 bases). The length of the CDR3 is 16 residues. The V gene's germline CDR1 is SGHVS and CDR2 FQNEAQ. The V and J ends lost 2 bases and 1 base respectively, with 12 bases between them. The CDR3 protein is CASSLSTWGSNQPQHF. The CDR3 DNA is TGTGCCAGCAGCTTATCCACGTGGGGGAGCAATCAGCCCCAGCATTTT.

The chain is built from TRBV10-3 and TRBJ1-5, with D perhaps matching TRBD1 (6 bases). This CDR3 spans 12 amino acids. Trimming shortened V by 10 bases and J by 3 bases, and 10 bases separated the two germline ends. CDR1 and CDR2 (germline): ENHRY, SYGVKD. The DNA of the CDR3 is TGTGCCAACGGACAGTACAATCAGCCCCAGCATTTT. Its translation is CANGQYNQPQHF.

V is TRBV27 and J is TRBJ2-4; 9 bases match TRBD1. This CDR3 comprises 13 residues. Germline-derived CDR1 and CDR2 are MNHEY and SMNVEV (reference sequence). After removal of 6 bases from V and 4 bases from J, the junction contained 1 base not matched to a gene. In DNA form, the CDR3 reads TGTGCCAGCAGCGGGACAGGGAAAAACATTCAGTACTTC. This gives the protein CASSGTGKNIQYF.

This sequence joins TRBV4-1 and TRBJ1-6; 9 nucleotides match TRBD1. Germline V gives CDR1 MGHRA, CDR2 YSYEKL. CDR3 size: 16 residues. J was trimmed by 10 bases and V by 4 bases; bases with no gene match: 11. CDR3 loop: CASSRIAYRGQSPLHF. In DNA, the CDR3 is TGCGCCAGCAGCCGCATTGCCTACAGGGGGCAATCACCCCTCCACTTT.

The gene calls are TRBV7-9 and TRBJ2-7; 7 nucleotides match TRBD2. The CDR3 consists of 15 residues. The germline V gene encodes CDR1 SEHNR and CDR2 FQNEAQ (reference sequence). V lost 4 bases to trimming and J lost 4 bases; unmatched junction nucleotides: 10. Written as DNA, the CDR3 is TGTGCCAGCAGCTCCTCCCAGGCGGGGGATTACGAGCAGTACTTC. Translation gives CASSSSQAGDYEQYF.